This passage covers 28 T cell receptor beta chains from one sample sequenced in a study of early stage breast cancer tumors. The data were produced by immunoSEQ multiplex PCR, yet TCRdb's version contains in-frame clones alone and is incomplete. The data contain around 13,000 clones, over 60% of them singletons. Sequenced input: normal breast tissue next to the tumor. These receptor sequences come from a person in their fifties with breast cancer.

In nucleotides, the CDR3 is TGTGCCAGCAGCGTAGACTCGGGGGGCACAGTGACCCAGTACTTC. Its protein is CASSVDSGGTVTQYF. J is TRBJ2-5 and V is TRBV9, with D possibly being TRBD2 (7 bases). This CDR3 has 15 amino acids. The V and J ends lost 0 bases and 7 bases respectively, with 16 bases between them. CDR1 is SGDLS and CDR2 is YYNGEE in the germline V gene.

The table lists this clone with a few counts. CDR3 sequence reads: CASRHRSMNTEAFF. The CDR3 DNA reads as TGTGCCAGTCGGCACAGGTCGATGAACACTGAAGCTTTCTTT. This chain joins TRBV27 and TRBJ1-1, with a weak D call TRBD1 (5 bases). The V end lost 9 bases, the J end lost 0 bases, and 14 bases lay between the germline ends. Germline V lookup: CDR1 MNHEY, CDR2 SMNVEV (reference sequence). CDR3 size: 14 residues.

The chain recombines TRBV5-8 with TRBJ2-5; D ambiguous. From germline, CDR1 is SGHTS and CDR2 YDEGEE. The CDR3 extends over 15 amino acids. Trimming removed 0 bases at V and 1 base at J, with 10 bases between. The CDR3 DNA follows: TGTGCCAGCAGCTTGGCCCCCCAGGTCCAAGAGACCCAGTACTTC. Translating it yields CASSLAPQVQETQYF.

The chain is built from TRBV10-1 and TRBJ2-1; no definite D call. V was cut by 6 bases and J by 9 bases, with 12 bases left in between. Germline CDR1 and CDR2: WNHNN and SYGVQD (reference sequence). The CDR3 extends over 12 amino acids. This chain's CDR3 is CASSQKKGEQFF. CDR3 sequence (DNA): TGCGCCAGCAGCCAGAAGAAGGGTGAGCAGTTCTTC.

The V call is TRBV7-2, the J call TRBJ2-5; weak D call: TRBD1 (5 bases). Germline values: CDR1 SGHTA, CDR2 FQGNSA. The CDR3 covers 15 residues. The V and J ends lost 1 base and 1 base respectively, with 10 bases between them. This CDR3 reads CASSLDRTIQETQYF. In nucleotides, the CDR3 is TGTGCCAGCAGCTTAGACCGGACAATCCAAGAGACCCAGTACTTC.

The CDR3 sequence: CASSFQPLAGANNEQFF. In DNA form, the CDR3 reads TGTGCCAGCAGCTTCCAACCACTAGCGGGGGCTAACAATGAGCAGTTCTTC. The gene calls are TRBV7-2 and TRBJ2-1; 11 positions agree with TRBD2. J was trimmed by 5 bases and V by 3 bases; bases with no gene match: 9. CDR3 length equals 17 residues. Per the germline V gene, CDR1 is SGHTA and CDR2 is FQGNSA.

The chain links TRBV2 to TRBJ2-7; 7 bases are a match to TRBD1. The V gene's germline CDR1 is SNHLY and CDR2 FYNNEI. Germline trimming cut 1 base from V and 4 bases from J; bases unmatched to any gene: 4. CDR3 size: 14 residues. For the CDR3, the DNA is TGTGCCAGCAGTGAAGGGGGACAGTTATACGAGCAGTACTTC. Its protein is CASSEGGQLYEQYF.

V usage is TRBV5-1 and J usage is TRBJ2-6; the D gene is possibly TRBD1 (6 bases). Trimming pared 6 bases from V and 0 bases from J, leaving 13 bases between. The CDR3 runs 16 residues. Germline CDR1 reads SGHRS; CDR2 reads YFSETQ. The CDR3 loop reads CASKDSYVSGANVLTF. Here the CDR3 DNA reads TGCGCCAGCAAGGACAGCTACGTCTCTGGGGCCAACGTCCTGACTTTC.

CDR3 sequence reads: CASSKRDTGTSLLAKNIQYF. For the CDR3, the DNA is TGTGCCAGCAGCAAACGGGACACAGGAACTTCCTTACTAGCCAAAAACATTCAGTACTTC. The genes are TRBV13 and TRBJ2-4; the D gene is possibly TRBD1 (6 bases). In germline, CDR1 is PRHDT, CDR2 FYEKMQ (reference sequence). The V end was cut by 5 bases, the J end by 0 bases, with 26 bases between. The CDR3 is 20 residues long. Full variable domain (rest looked up from reference TRBV13 and TRBJ2-4): AAGVIQSPRHLIKEKRETATLKCYPIPRHDTVYWYQQGPGQDPQFLISFYEKMQSDKGSIPDRFSAQQFSDYHSELNMSSLELGDSALYFCASSKRDTGTSLLAKNIQYFGAGTRLSVL.

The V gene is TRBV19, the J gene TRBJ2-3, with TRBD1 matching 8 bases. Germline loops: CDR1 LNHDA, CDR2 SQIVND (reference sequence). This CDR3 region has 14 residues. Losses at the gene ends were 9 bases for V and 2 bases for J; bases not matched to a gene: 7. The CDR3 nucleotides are TGTGCCAGCGGGACAGGCCTTTACACAGATACGCAGTATTTT. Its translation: CASGTGLYTDTQYF.

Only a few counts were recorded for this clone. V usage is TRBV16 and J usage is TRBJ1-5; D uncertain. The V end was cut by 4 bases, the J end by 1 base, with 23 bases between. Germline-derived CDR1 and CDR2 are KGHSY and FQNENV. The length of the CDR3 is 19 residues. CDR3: CASSRRISTAGRSNQPQHF. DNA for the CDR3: TGTGCCAGCAGCCGTCGGATCTCAACGGCTGGGAGAAGCAATCAGCCCCAGCATTTT.

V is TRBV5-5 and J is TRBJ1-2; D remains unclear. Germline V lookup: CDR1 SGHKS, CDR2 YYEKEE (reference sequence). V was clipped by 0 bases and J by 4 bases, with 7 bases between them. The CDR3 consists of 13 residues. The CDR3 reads CASSLGWSYGYTF. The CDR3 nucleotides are TGTGCCAGCAGCTTGGGTTGGTCCTATGGCTACACCTTC.

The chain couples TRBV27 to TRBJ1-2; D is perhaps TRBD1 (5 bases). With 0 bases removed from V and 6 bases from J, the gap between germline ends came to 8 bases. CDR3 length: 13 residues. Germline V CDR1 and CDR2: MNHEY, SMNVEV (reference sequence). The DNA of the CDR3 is TGTGCCAGCAGTTTATCGGGAGGGGATGGCTACACCTTC. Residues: CASSLSGGDGYTF.

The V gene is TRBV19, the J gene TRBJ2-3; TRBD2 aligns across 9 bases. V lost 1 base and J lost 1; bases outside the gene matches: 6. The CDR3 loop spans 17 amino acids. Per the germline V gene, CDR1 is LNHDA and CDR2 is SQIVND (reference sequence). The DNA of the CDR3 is TGTGCCAGTAGTATAGGTGCGGGGGGGCCCCGCACAGATACGCAGTATTTT. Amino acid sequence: CASSIGAGGPRTDTQYF.

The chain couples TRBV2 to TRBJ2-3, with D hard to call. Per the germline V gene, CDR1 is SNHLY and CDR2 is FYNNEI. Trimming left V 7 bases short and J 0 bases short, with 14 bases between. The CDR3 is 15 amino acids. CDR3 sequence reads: CASIWSLSSTDTQYF. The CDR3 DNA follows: TGTGCCAGCATTTGGTCGTTAAGTAGCACAGATACGCAGTATTTT. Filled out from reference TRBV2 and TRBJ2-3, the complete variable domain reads EPEVTQTPSHQVTQMGQEVILRCVPISNHLYFYWYRQILGQKVEFLVSFYNNEISEKSEIFDDQFSVERPDGSNFTLKIRSTKLEDSAMYFCASIWSLSSTDTQYFGPGTRLTVL.

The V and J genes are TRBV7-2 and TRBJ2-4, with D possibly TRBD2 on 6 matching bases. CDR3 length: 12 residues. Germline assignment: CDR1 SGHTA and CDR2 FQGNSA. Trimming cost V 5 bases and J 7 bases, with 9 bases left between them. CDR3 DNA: TGTGCCAGCAGCCAGGAGGGGAACATTCAGTACTTC. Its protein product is CASSQEGNIQYF.

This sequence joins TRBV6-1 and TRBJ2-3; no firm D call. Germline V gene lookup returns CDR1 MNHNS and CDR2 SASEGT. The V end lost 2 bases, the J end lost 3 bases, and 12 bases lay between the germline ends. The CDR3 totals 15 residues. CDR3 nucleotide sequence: TGTGCCAGCAGTGAAAAAATAAGAGGAACAGATACGCAGTATTTT. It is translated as CASSEKIRGTDTQYF.

The CDR3 nucleotides are TGCGCCAGCAGCCAAGTCCCGGGGGCAGACGACACCGGGGAGCTGTTTTTT. It yields the protein CASSQVPGADDTGELFF. The chain recombines TRBV4-3 with TRBJ2-2, with D perhaps given as TRBD1 or TRBD2 (6 bases each). Germline CDR1 reads LGHNA; CDR2 reads YSLEER. This CDR3 region has 17 residues. V lost 1 base to trimming and J lost 3 bases, with 15 bases between them.

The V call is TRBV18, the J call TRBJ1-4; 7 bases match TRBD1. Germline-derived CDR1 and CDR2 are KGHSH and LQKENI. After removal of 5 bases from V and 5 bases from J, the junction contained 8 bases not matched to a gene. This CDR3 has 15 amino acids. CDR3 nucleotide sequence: TGTGCCAGCTCATACAGGGGCCACCCGAATGAAAAACTGTTTTTT. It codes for CASSYRGHPNEKLFF. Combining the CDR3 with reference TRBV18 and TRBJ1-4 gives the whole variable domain NAGVMQNPRHLVRRRGQEARLRCSPMKGHSHVYWYRQLPEEGLKFMVYLQKENIIDESGMPKERFSAEFPKEGPSILRIQQVVRGDSAAYFCASSYRGHPNEKLFFGSGTQLSVL.

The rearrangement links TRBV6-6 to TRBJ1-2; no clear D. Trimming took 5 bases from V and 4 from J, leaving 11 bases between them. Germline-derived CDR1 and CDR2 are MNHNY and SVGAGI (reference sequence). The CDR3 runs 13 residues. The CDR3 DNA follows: TGTGCCAGCAGTACACTTAACATCTATGGCTACACCTTC. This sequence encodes CASSTLNIYGYTF.

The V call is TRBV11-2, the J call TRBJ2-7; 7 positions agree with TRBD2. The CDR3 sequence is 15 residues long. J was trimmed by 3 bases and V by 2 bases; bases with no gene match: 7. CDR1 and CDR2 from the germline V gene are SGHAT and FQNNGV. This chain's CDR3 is CASSLLAENLYEQYF. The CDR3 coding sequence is TGTGCCAGCAGCTTACTAGCGGAGAACCTCTACGAGCAGTACTTC.

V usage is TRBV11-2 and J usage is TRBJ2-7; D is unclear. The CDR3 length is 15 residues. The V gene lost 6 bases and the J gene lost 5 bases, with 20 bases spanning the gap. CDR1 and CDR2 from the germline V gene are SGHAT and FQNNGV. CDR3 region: CASRAAESVLDEQYF. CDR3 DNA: TGTGCCAGCAGGGCGGCAGAGTCGGTCCTTGACGAGCAGTACTTC.

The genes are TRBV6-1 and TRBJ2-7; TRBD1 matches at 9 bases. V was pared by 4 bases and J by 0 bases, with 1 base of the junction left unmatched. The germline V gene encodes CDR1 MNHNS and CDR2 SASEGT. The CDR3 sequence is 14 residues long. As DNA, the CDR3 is TGTGCCAGCAGTGTGGACAGGGGCTCCTACGAGCAGTACTTC. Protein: CASSVDRGSYEQYF.

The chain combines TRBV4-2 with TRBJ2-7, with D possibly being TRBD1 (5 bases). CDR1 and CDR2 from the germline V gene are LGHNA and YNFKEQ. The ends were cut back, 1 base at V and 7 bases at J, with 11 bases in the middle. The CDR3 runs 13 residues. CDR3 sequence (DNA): TGTGCCAGCAGCCAAGGCAGGGCAGGTGAGCAGTACTTC. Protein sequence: CASSQGRAGEQYF.

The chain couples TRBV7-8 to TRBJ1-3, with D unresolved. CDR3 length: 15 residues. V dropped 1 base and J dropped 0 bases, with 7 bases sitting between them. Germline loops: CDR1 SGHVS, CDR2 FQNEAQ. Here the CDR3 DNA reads TGTGCCAGCAGCTTAGATCTTAGCTCTGGAAACACCATATATTTT. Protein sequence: CASSLDLSSGNTIYF. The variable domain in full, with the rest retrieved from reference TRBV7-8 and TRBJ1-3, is GAGVSQSPRYKVAKRGQDVALRCDPISGHVSLFWYQQALGQGPEFLTYFQNEAQLDKSGLPSDRFFAERPEGSVSTLKIQRTQQEDSAVYLCASSLDLSSGNTIYFGEGSWLTVV.

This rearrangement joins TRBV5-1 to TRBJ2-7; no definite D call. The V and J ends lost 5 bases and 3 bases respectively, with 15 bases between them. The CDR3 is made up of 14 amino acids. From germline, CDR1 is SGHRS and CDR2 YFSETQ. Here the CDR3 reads CASSRRLDLYEQYF. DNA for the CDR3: TGCGCCAGCAGTCGGCGACTGGATCTCTACGAGCAGTACTTC.

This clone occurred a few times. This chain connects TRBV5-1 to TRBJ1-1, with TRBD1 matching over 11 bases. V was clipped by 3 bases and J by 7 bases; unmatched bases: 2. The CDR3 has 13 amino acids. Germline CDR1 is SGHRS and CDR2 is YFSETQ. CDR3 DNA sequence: TGCGCCAGCAGCTGGACAGGGGGCTATGAAGCTTTCTTT. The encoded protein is CASSWTGGYEAFF.

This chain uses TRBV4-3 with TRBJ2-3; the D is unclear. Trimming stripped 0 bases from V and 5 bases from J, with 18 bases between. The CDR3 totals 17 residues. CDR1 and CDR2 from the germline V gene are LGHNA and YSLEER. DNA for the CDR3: TGCGCCAGCAGCCAAGATATTCCCAGGAAATCGTTAGATACGCAGTATTTT. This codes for CASSQDIPRKSLDTQYF.